This is a list of T cell receptor beta chains from one sample in a study of blood T cell repertoires in COVID-19. Measured with immunoSEQ multiplex PCR; TCRdb has only the in-frame clones, and not every one. This sample has 200,000 to 300,000 clones, with about 82% found just once. The material sequenced was peripheral blood. The source is a man in his fifties or sixties with COVID-19, enrolled during active disease. Both conserved end residues are part of each CDR3. The D gene is left open where the match is weak. Rows may omit the clone size; those that give it use once, few, many or a size class.

D: NA; J: TRBJ2-4; size: NA; V: TRBV19; DNA: TGTGCCAGTAGTAGCGGGACAGCAGGCATTCAGTACTTC; CDR3: CASSSGTAGIQYF
D: NA; J: TRBJ1-4; size: few; V: TRBV7-9; DNA: TGTGCCAGCAGCCGCGATCCGACAACTAATGAAAAACTGTTTTTT; CDR3: CASSRDPTTNEKLFF
D: NA; J: TRBJ2-7; size: NA; V: TRBV11-1; DNA: TGTGCCAGCAGCCGCGGGGTAAACCGCCCATACGAGCAGTACTTC; CDR3: CASSRGVNRPYEQYF
D: NA; J: TRBJ2-1; size: NA; V: TRBV5-1; DNA: TGCGCCAGCAGCTTGGTGACGGGGGCCTACAATGAGCAGTTCTTC; CDR3: CASSLVTGAYNEQFF
D: NA; J: TRBJ1-2; size: NA; V: TRBV14; DNA: TGTGCCAGCAGCCAAGACGCCAGGGGAATCTATGGCTACACCTTC; CDR3: CASSQDARGIYGYTF
D: NA; J: TRBJ1-3; size: NA; V: TRBV3-1/TRBV3-2; DNA: TGTGCCAGCAGCCCCCTCTCTGGAAACACCATATATTTT; CDR3: CASSPLSGNTIYF
D: NA; J: TRBJ2-1; size: NA; V: TRBV15; DNA: TGTGCCACCAGCAGCCGGGGGGAAGGTGGGGGCCTGTATGGCCAGTTCTTC; CDR3: CATSSRGEGGGLYGQFF
D: TRBD1; J: TRBJ1-1; size: NA; V: TRBV18; DNA: TGTGCCAGCACCCGCATCGACAGGGCTAACACTGAAGCTTTCTTT; CDR3: CASTRIDRANTEAFF
D: TRBD2; J: TRBJ2-1; size: NA; V: TRBV4-3; DNA: TGCGCCAGCAGCCAAGATCTTGAAGCGGGGGGCTCCTTCTTCAATGAGCAGTTCTTC; CDR3: CASSQDLEAGGSFFNEQFF
D: TRBD1; J: TRBJ1-2; size: NA; V: TRBV5-6; DNA: TGTGCCAGCAGCGAACAGGGGTGGCCTAACTATGGCTACACCTTC; CDR3: CASSEQGWPNYGYTF
D: NA; J: TRBJ2-3; size: NA; V: TRBV15; DNA: TGTGCCACCAGCAGATCAGGGGTTAGCACAGATACGCAGTATTTT; CDR3: CATSRSGVSTDTQYF
D: NA; J: TRBJ1-5; size: NA; V: TRBV5-6; DNA: TGTGCCAGCACCTCGGCAGGCGCCCCTAGCAATCAGCCCCAGCATTTT; CDR3: CASTSAGAPSNQPQHF
D: TRBD2; J: TRBJ2-1; size: NA; V: TRBV25-1; DNA: TGTGCCAGCAGTGGCCAGCGGTCTAGCGGGGGCAGGAATGAGCAGTTCTTC; CDR3: CASSGQRSSGGRNEQFF
D: TRBD2; J: TRBJ2-1; size: NA; V: TRBV5-4; DNA: TGTGCCAGCAGCCGGAGCGGGGGGTCCTACAATGAGCAGTTCTTC; CDR3: CASSRSGGSYNEQFF
D: TRBD1; J: TRBJ1-2; size: NA; V: TRBV11-2; DNA: TGTGCCAGCAGGGCTGCAGGGGGCCGCTTCTATGGCTACACCTTC; CDR3: CASRAAGGRFYGYTF
D: NA; J: TRBJ1-5; size: NA; V: TRBV7-8; DNA: TGTGCCAGCAGCTTTGAGTCAGGCTTTGAGCCCCAGCATTTT; CDR3: CASSFESGFEPQHF
D: TRBD2; J: TRBJ2-2; size: NA; V: TRBV10-2; DNA: TGCGCCAGCAGTGTGATACTAGCGGGGGGGAACACCGGGGAGCTGTTTTTT; CDR3: CASSVILAGGNTGELFF
D: TRBD1; J: TRBJ1-6; size: once; V: TRBV15; DNA: TGTGCCACCAGCAGAGGAGGACAGGGGTATTCACCCCTCCACTTT; CDR3: CATSRGGQGYSPLHF
D: NA; J: TRBJ1-4; size: NA; V: TRBV3-1/TRBV3-2; DNA: TGTGCCAGCCTGAGGGCAGGAACTAATGAAAAACTGTTTTTT; CDR3: CASLRAGTNEKLFF
D: NA; J: TRBJ2-5; size: NA; V: TRBV9; DNA: TGTGCCAGCAGCGTAGATCTTGTTCAAGAGACCCAGTACTTC; CDR3: CASSVDLVQETQYF
D: NA; J: TRBJ1-5; size: NA; V: TRBV4-1; DNA: TGCGCCAGCAGCCAAGGCCAGATTAGCAATCAGCCCCAGCATTTT; CDR3: CASSQGQISNQPQHF
D: TRBD2; J: TRBJ2-7; size: NA; V: TRBV3-1/TRBV3-2; DNA: TGTGCCAGCAGCCATAGACTAGCGGGTTTCAGCTCCTACGAGCAGTACTTC; CDR3: CASSHRLAGFSSYEQYF
D: TRBD2; J: TRBJ2-2; size: NA; V: TRBV27; DNA: TGTGCCAGCAGTCTAAGGACTAGCGGGGGATTGAACACCGGGGAGCTGTTTTTT; CDR3: CASSLRTSGGLNTGELFF
D: TRBD1; J: TRBJ2-1; size: NA; V: TRBV7-9; DNA: TGTGCCAGCAGGACCAGGGGTCAGCAGGGGGCTACCATTGGCAATGAGCAGTTCTTC; CDR3: CASRTRGQQGATIGNEQFF
D: NA; J: TRBJ2-3; size: NA; V: TRBV30; DNA: TGTGCCTGGAGTTCCCCCCCCGGGACGCAGTATTTT; CDR3: CAWSSPPGTQYF
D: TRBD1; J: TRBJ1-3; size: NA; V: TRBV5-1; DNA: TGCGCCAGCAGCCTAGACAGGGGGAGCACCATATATTTT; CDR3: CASSLDRGSTIYF
D: TRBD1; J: TRBJ1-4; size: NA; V: TRBV5-1; DNA: TGCGCCAGCAGCCGGACAGGCATTTCAGAAAAACTGTTTTTT; CDR3: CASSRTGISEKLFF
D: NA; J: TRBJ2-5; size: NA; V: TRBV2; DNA: TGTGCCAGCAGTGAAATCAGGGTTGAGACCCAGTACTTC; CDR3: CASSEIRVETQYF
D: NA; J: TRBJ1-4; size: NA; V: TRBV5-6; DNA: TGTGCCAGCAGCTTGGCCCAGGGATCGAGTGAAAAACTGTTTTTT; CDR3: CASSLAQGSSEKLFF
D: TRBD1; J: TRBJ1-2; size: NA; V: TRBV6-5; DNA: TGTGCCAGCAGTTACTCTTGGTCAGGGGGCGGCTACACCTTC; CDR3: CASSYSWSGGGYTF
D: NA; J: TRBJ1-2; size: NA; V: TRBV4-1; DNA: TGCGCCAGCAGCCAAGGGGGTGGCAGGGGAAATTATGGCTACACCTTC; CDR3: CASSQGGGRGNYGYTF
D: NA; J: TRBJ2-5; size: NA; V: TRBV9; DNA: TGTGCCAGCAGCGTCGGACAGCAAGAGACCCAGTACTTC; CDR3: CASSVGQQETQYF
D: TRBD1; J: TRBJ2-2; size: NA; V: TRBV3-1/TRBV3-2; DNA: TGTGCCAGCAGCCAAGAAGGGGGCTGGGACACCGGGGAGCTGTTTTTT; CDR3: CASSQEGGWDTGELFF